The TCR beta chain under discussion was sequenced for a study of technical replicates of blood from several donors. Data came from immunoSEQ multiplex PCR; TCRdb stores just in-frame clones and leaves some out. The table has about 73,000 clones, 93% seen once. V trimming: 4 bases; J trimming: 3 bases; junction bases outside the gene matches: 5. The CDR3 is made up of 16 amino acids. CDR1 is MDHEN and CDR2 is SYDVKM in the germline V gene. This sequence joins TRBV28 and TRBJ2-7, with 14 positions matching TRBD2. The material sequenced was T cells isolated from PBMCs. The receptor comes from a human donor in good health. The CDR3 sequence: CASSSMTSGRDYEQYF. The CDR3 DNA follows: TGTGCCAGCAGTTCTATGACTAGCGGGAGGGACTACGAGCAGTACTTC.